This T cell receptor beta chain was sequenced in a study of cytomegalovirus exposure and HLA in healthy donors. Findings of the study overall: CMV serostatus was the sole immune exposure data available.

The PCR made use of 60 Vbeta and 13 Jbeta primers. The protocol was immunoSEQ multiplex PCR, while the TCRdb copy is restricted to in-frame clones and leaves out a portion. This table holds around 130,000 clones, around 85% found once. As for this clone: Its specificity is not known.

Sequenced: PBMCs. The sequence was obtained from a man aged 25 to 45 in good health and CMV-seronegative.

In nucleotides, the CDR3 is TGTGCCAGCAGCGCCCGGGGGGGGGATGATTCAGATACGCAGTATTTT. Protein: CASSARGGDDSDTQYF. The chain combines TRBV9 with TRBJ2-3; 8 nucleotides line up with TRBD2. The V gene's germline CDR1 is SGDLS and CDR2 YYNGEE. The CDR3 is 16 amino acids. Germline trimming cut 3 bases from V and 4 bases from J; bases unmatched to any gene: 10.